Listed below are T cell receptor beta chains from one sample, sequenced in a study of shared clonotypes between healthy human individuals. Clones were sequenced by immunoSEQ multiplex PCR, and TCRdb holds only the in-frame ones, with some missing. Among millions of clones listed, approximately 95% were seen once. The specimen sequenced was naive CD4+ T cells sorted from blood. All receptors come from a man aged 18 to 30 in good health. CDR3s include the opening cysteine and the closing phenylalanine or tryptophan. The order of the fields is J gene, V gene, D gene, clone size, CDR3 protein, CDR3 DNA. A D gene is named only where the DNA matches it firmly. The size field is filled for only some rows; it gives once, few, many or a size class.

>TRBJ1-2|TRBV7-9|TRBD1|-
CASSLNPGTGGYYGYTF
TGTGCCAGCAGCCTTAACCCCGGCACAGGGGGTTACTATGGCTACACCTTC
>TRBJ2-5|TRBV5-6|-|-
CASSRLMGGTKVQETQYF
TGTGCCAGCAGCCGTCTCATGGGGGGAACGAAAGTCCAAGAGACCCAGTACTTC
>TRBJ1-4|TRBV28|-|-
CASSLPRQGTTNEKLFF
TGTGCCAGCAGTTTACCCCGTCAAGGGACAACTAATGAAAAACTGTTTTTT
>TRBJ2-1|TRBV5-1|-|-
CASSLGRAYNEQFF
TGCGCCAGCAGCTTGGGCAGGGCTTACAATGAGCAGTTCTTC
>TRBJ1-1|TRBV2|-|many
CASSDHSNTEAFF
TGTGCCAGCAGCGACCACTCGAACACTGAAGCTTTCTTT
>TRBJ2-7|TRBV18|TRBD2|-
CASSLPGLAGYEQYF
TGTGCCAGCTCACTTCCGGGACTAGCTGGTTACGAGCAGTACTTC
>TRBJ1-2|TRBV6-5|-|-
CASTHGAGYTF
TGTGCCAGCACCCACGGAGCTGGCTACACCTTC
>TRBJ1-5|TRBV2|-|once
CASRPTGLGQPQHF
TGTGCCAGCAGGCCAACAGGGTTGGGCCAGCCCCAGCATTTT
>TRBJ1-1|TRBV28|TRBD1|-
CASSRGTGMNTEAFF
TGTGCCAGCAGTAGGGGGACAGGGATGAACACTGAAGCTTTCTTT
>TRBJ2-2|TRBV5-4|TRBD2|-
CASSLVLAGGTGELFF
TGTGCCAGCAGCTTGGTACTAGCGGGAGGCACCGGGGAGCTGTTTTTT
>TRBJ1-1|TRBV2|-|-
CASRPGIYDQAEAFF
TGTGCCAGCAGACCCGGGATATATGACCAGGCGGAAGCTTTCTTT
>TRBJ1-4|TRBV7-9|-|-
CASRTELPGKLFF
TGTGCCAGCCGAACGGAACTCCCGGGAAAACTGTTTTTT
>TRBJ1-5|TRBV5-6|TRBD1|-
CASSLGGQGISKPQHF
TGTGCCAGCAGCTTGGGGGGACAGGGTATTTCTAAGCCCCAGCATTTT
>TRBJ2-3|TRBV7-2|-|once
CASSFLRPGKTDTQYF
TGTGCCAGCAGCTTTCTTAGGCCCGGGAAAACAGATACGCAGTATTTT
>TRBJ2-7|TRBV5-1|-|-
CASSLENTPYEQYF
TGCGCCAGCAGCTTGGAGAATACCCCCTACGAGCAGTACTTC
>TRBJ1-4|TRBV7-6|-|-
CASSLPYEKLFF
TGTGCCAGCAGCTTACCGTACGAAAAACTGTTTTTT
>TRBJ2-1|TRBV7-2|TRBD2|-
CASSLLGLATSYNEQFF
TGTGCCAGCAGCCTACTGGGACTAGCGACCTCCTACAATGAGCAGTTCTTC
>TRBJ2-7|TRBV10-3|-|-
CAISPFGLSLASYEQYF
TGTGCCATCAGTCCCTTCGGCCTATCACTAGCCTCCTACGAGCAGTACTTC
>TRBJ2-7|TRBV6-5|-|-
CASSYSYFQSEQYF
TGTGCCAGCAGTTACTCTTATTTCCAATCCGAGCAGTACTTC
>TRBJ2-1|TRBV6-1|-|-
CASSDPLAASSYNEQFF
TGTGCCAGCAGTGATCCCTTAGCGGCTAGCTCCTACAATGAGCAGTTCTTC
>TRBJ2-2|TRBV7-9|-|-
CASRRTVNTGELFF
TGTGCCAGCAGGCGGACAGTTAACACCGGGGAGCTGTTTTTT
>TRBJ2-7|TRBV30|-|-
CAWSSAHYEQYF
TGTGCCTGGAGTTCGGCCCACTACGAGCAGTACTTC
>TRBJ2-7|TRBV6-5|-|once
CASSYLWDYEQYF
TGTGCCAGCAGTTACCTTTGGGACTACGAGCAGTACTTC
>TRBJ1-4|TRBV4-1|-|-
CASSQPDRRNEKLFF
TGCGCCAGCAGCCAACCGGACCGGCGTAATGAAAAACTGTTTTTT
>TRBJ2-7|TRBV4-1|-|-
CASSRREEGDEQYF
TGCGCCAGCAGCCGCAGGGAGGAGGGGGACGAGCAGTACTTC
>TRBJ2-5|TRBV2|-|once
CASSIKYQETQYF
TGTGCCAGCAGTATTAAGTACCAAGAGACCCAGTACTTC
>TRBJ2-5|TRBV4-1|-|-
CASSQDRVQETQYF
TGCGCCAGCAGCCAAGACAGGGTCCAAGAGACCCAGTACTTC
>TRBJ1-5|TRBV10-3|-|-
CAISEESYNQPQHF
TGTGCCATCAGTGAGGAGTCCTACAATCAGCCCCAGCATTTT
>TRBJ2-1|TRBV4-1|-|once
CASSQVIGPPNEQFF
TGCGCCAGCAGCCAAGTGATTGGCCCTCCGAATGAGCAGTTCTTC
>TRBJ1-2|TRBV29-1|-|-
CSVVPGKDGYTF
TGCAGCGTTGTTCCAGGGAAGGACGGCTACACCTTC
>TRBJ1-3|TRBV6-5|-|-
CATRPASGNTIYF
TGTGCCACCCGACCGGCCTCTGGAAACACCATATATTTT
>TRBJ1-1|TRBV30|-|-
CAWIGHNTEAFF
TGTGCCTGGATCGGACATAACACTGAAGCTTTCTTT
>TRBJ1-2|TRBV25-1|-|-
CATRQDTNYGYTF
TGTGCCACCAGACAGGATACTAACTATGGCTACACCTTC
>TRBJ2-2|TRBV30|-|-
CAGDRSNTGELFF
TGTGCCGGCGACAGGAGCAACACCGGGGAGCTGTTTTTT
>TRBJ2-5|TRBV15|-|-
CATSRDLSQETQYF
TGTGCCACCAGCAGAGATTTGAGCCAAGAGACCCAGTACTTC
>TRBJ1-5|TRBV28|TRBD1|-
CASRGTGTVRSNQPQHF
TGTGCCAGCAGGGGGACCGGGACAGTCCGATCCAATCAGCCCCAGCATTTT
>TRBJ1-6|TRBV30|TRBD1|-
CAWSAGTGYRSPLHF
TGTGCCTGGAGTGCAGGGACAGGGTATCGTTCACCCCTCCACTTT
>TRBJ2-7|TRBV7-7|TRBD1|-
CASSLYGQGLSEQYF
TGTGCTAGCAGCTTATACGGACAGGGGCTGTCCGAGCAGTACTTC
>TRBJ2-7|TRBV5-1|-|-
CASSPGTDSYEQYF
TGCGCCAGCAGTCCTGGGACGGACTCCTACGAGCAGTACTTC
>TRBJ1-5|TRBV7-9|-|-
CASSFSQGIQPQHF
TGTGCCAGCAGCTTCAGCCAGGGGATTCAGCCCCAGCATTTT
>TRBJ1-3|TRBV7-2|-|-
CASSLEWNTIYF
TGTGCCAGCAGCTTAGAGTGGAACACCATATATTTT
>TRBJ2-7|TRBV7-3|TRBD2|-
CASSLRGGSYEQYF
TGTGCCAGCAGCCTCCGGGGGGGATCCTACGAGCAGTACTTC